This T cell receptor beta chain was obtained from a study of OX40 agonist ivuxolimab in advanced cancers. On the study more broadly: Patients with hepatocellular carcinoma, melanoma, renal cell or head and neck cancer made up the dose-escalation patients. Enrollees could have had prior anti-PD-1, anti-PD-L1 or anti-CTLA-4 therapy, which more than 30% had received. General study results and limits: Nonresponders included some who also had low normalized T-cell clonal expansion. Clonal expansion among partial responders at 0.1-3.0 mg/kg ranked near the lowest.

Worth noting for this clone: Its matching antigen is unknown.

Profiling relied on immunoSEQ multiplex PCR, and the TCRdb table lists in-frame clones only, not all of them. This table holds around 50,000 clones, 88% found once. Germline loops: CDR1 SGHRS, CDR2 YFSETQ. The CDR3 runs to 14 residues. V was clipped by 0 bases and J by 5 bases; unmatched bases: 2. This rearrangement joins TRBV5-1 to TRBJ2-1; TRBD1 matches 7 bases. This sample comprised CD4+ or CD8+ T cells sorted from blood, obtained in a trial of the OX40 agonist ivuxolimab. This clonotype was obtained from an adult with an advanced solid tumor such as melanoma, head and neck, liver or kidney cancer. The CDR3 is CASSLVDRNNEQFF. DNA of the CDR3: TGCGCCAGCAGCTTGGTGGACAGGAACAATGAGCAGTTCTTC. The whole variable domain, remainder taken from reference TRBV5-1 and TRBJ2-1, is KAGVTQTPRYLIKTRGQQVTLSCSPISGHRSVSWYQQTPGQGLQFLFEYFSETQRNKGNFPGRFSGRQFSNSRSEMNVSTLELGDSALYLCASSLVDRNNEQFFGPGTRLTVL.